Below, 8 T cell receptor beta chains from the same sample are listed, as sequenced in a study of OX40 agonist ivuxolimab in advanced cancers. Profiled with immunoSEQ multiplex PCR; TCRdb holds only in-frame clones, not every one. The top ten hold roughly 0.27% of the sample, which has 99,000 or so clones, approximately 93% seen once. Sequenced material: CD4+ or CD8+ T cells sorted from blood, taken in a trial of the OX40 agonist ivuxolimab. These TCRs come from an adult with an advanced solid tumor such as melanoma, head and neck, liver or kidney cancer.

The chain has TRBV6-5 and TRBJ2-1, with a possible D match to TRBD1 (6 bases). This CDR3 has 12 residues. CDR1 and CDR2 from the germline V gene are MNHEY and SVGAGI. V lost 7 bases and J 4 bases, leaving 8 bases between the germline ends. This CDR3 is CASKGVYNEQFF. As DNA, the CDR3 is TGTGCCAGCAAGGGGGTTTACAATGAGCAGTTCTTC.

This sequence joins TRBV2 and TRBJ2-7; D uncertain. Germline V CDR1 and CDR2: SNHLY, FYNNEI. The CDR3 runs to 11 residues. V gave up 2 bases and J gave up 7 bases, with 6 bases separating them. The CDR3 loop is CASSEMGEQYV. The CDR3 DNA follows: TGTGCCAGCAGTGAAATGGGTGAGCAGTACGTC.

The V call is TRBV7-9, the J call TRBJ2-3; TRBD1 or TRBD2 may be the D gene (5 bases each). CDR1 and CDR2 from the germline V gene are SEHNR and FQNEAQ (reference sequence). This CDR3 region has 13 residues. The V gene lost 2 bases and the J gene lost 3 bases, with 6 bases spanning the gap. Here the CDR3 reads CASSLWGTDTQYF. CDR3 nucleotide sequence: TGTGCCAGCAGCTTATGGGGGACAGATACGCAGTATTTT.

CDR3 nucleotide sequence: TGTGCCAGCAGTAGTTGGGGCACTGAAGCTTTCTTT. Translated, it gives CASSSWGTEAFF. V and J are TRBV11-3 and TRBJ1-1; D call uncertain. The germline CDR1 and CDR2 sequences are SGHNT and YENEEA. The CDR3 has 12 amino acids. With 6 bases removed from V and 4 bases from J, the gap between germline ends came to 9 bases.

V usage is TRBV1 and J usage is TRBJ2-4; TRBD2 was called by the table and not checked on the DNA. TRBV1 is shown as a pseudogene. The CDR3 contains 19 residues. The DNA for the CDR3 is TGCACCAGCAGCCAACCCGCGCGGGGACTAGCGGGAGGGCCGAACATTCAGTACTTC. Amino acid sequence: CTSSQPARGLAGGPNIQYF.

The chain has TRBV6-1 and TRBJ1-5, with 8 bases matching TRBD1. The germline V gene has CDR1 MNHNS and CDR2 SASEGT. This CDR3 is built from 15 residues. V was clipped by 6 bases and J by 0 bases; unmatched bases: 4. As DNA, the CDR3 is TGTGCCAGCAGAGACAGGGGATATAGCAATCAGCCCCAGCATTTT. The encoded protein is CASRDRGYSNQPQHF.

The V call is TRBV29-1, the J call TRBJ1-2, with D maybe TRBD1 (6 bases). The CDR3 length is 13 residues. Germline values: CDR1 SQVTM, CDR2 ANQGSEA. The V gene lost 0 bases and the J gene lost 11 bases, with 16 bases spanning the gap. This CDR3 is CSVEDRWTVGYTF. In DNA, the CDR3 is TGCAGCGTTGAAGATCGTTGGACAGTAGGTTACACCTTC.

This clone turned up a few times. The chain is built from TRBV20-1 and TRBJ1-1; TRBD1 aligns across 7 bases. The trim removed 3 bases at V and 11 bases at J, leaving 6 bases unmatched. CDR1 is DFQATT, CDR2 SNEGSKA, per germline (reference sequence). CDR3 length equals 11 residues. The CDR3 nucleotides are TGCAGTGCTAGGACAGGGTGGAGGGCTTTCTTT. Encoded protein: CSARTGWRAFF.